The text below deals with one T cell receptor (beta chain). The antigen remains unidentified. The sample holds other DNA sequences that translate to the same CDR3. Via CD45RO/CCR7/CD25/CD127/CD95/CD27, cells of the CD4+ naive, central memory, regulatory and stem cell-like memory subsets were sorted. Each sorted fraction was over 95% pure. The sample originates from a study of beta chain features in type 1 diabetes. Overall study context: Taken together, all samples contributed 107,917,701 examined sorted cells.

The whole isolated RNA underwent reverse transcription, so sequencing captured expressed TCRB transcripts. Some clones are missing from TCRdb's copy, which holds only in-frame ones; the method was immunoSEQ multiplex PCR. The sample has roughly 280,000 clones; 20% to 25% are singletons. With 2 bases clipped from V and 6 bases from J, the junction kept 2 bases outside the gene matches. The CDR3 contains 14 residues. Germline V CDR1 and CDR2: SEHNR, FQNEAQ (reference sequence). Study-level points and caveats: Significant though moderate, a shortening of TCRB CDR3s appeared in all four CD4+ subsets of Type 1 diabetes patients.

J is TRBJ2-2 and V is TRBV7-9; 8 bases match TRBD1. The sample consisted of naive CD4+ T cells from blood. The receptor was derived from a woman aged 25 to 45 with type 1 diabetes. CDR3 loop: CASSLQGAAGELFF. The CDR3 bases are TGTGCCAGCAGCTTACAGGGGGCGGCCGGGGAGCTGTTTTTT.